This passage covers 17 T cell receptor beta chains from one sample sequenced in a study of long-term antiretroviral therapy in people with HIV. At the survey level, the v3.0 immunoSEQ assay was run. Using immunoSEQ multiplex PCR, the repertoire was profiled, and TCRdb retains in-frame clones only, with some absent. Here the sample spans around 20,000 clones, roughly three quarters being singletons. Material: unsorted PBMCs, obtained 0.5 years before starting antiretroviral therapy. Receptor source: a man between 18 and 35 years old with HIV.

The gene calls are TRBV6-1 and TRBJ2-7, with 10 bases fitting TRBD1. Germline CDR1 is MNHNS and CDR2 is SASEGT. With V trimmed by 0 bases and J by 5 bases, 13 bases remained unmatched. The CDR3 loop spans 18 amino acids. The DNA of the CDR3 is TGTGCCAGCAGTGAAGCTAGGTGGCGACAGGGGGCGAGGGACGAGCAGTACTTC. Amino acid sequence: CASSEARWRQGARDEQYF.

Within the sample, this clone is medium-sized. The rearrangement uses TRBV5-1 and TRBJ2-1; weak D call: TRBD2 (6 bases). V lost 4 bases, J lost 7 bases, and 18 bases lay in between. Germline lookup yields CDR1 SGHRS and CDR2 YFSETQ. This CDR3 region has 15 residues. CDR3 loop: CASSLAGGVSNEQFF. The DNA for the CDR3 is TGCGCCAGCAGCCTCGCCGGGGGAGTGTCGAATGAGCAGTTCTTC.

This clone appeared a single time. CDR3 residues: CASSLGLGNNEQFF. In DNA form, the CDR3 reads TGCGCCAGCAGCTTGGGGCTGGGCAACAATGAGCAGTTCTTC. This chain connects TRBV5-1 to TRBJ2-1; D is unclear. Looked up from germline, CDR1 is SGHRS and CDR2 is YFSETQ. This CDR3 comprises 14 residues. The V end lost 0 bases, the J end lost 5 bases, and 9 bases lay between the germline ends.

The V and J genes are TRBV5-5 and TRBJ2-4, with D perhaps assigned TRBD1 or TRBD2 (5 bases each). CDR1 SGHKS and CDR2 YYEKEE come from the germline V gene (reference sequence). The length of the CDR3 is 14 residues. V gave up 5 bases and J gave up 9 bases, with 18 bases separating them. The CDR3: CASRDPGAEGIQYF. The CDR3, as DNA: TGTGCCAGCAGGGACCCCGGGGCCGAGGGCATTCAGTACTTC. The entire variable domain, with the rest obtained from reference TRBV5-5 and TRBJ2-4, is as follows: DAGVTQSPTHLIKTRGQQVTLRCSPISGHKSVSWYQQVLGQGPQFIFQYYEKEERGRGNFPDRFSARQFPNYSSELNVNALLLGDSALYLCASRDPGAEGIQYFGAGTRLSVL.

The J gene is TRBJ2-7, the V gene TRBV14; D possibly corresponds to TRBD2 (6 bases). Germline V gene lookup returns CDR1 SGHDN and CDR2 FVKESK. There are 14 residues in the CDR3. The V gene lost 5 bases and the J gene lost 1 base, with 12 bases spanning the gap. The CDR3 protein is CASSAGRGSYEQYF. The CDR3 DNA is TGTGCCAGCAGCGCCGGCCGGGGGTCCTACGAGCAGTACTTC.

The chain has TRBV7-9 and TRBJ1-1; no clear D. This CDR3 has 13 residues. Trimming cost V 8 bases and J 4 bases, with 14 bases left between them. Germline loops: CDR1 SEHNR, CDR2 FQNEAQ (reference sequence). The CDR3 coding sequence is TGTGCCAGCTTACGGAGGGATATCACTGAAGCTTTCTTT. Protein: CASLRRDITEAFF.

This clone was seen just once. V gene TRBV27 combines with J gene TRBJ2-7; 8 positions match TRBD1. V was clipped by 5 bases and J by 3 bases; unmatched bases: 9. The CDR3 totals 15 residues. Per germline, CDR1 MNHEY and CDR2 SMNVEV (reference sequence). The CDR3 nucleotides are TGTGCCAGCAGTGGCCGGGACAGGTATTACTACGAGCAGTACTTC. Protein sequence: CASSGRDRYYYEQYF.

This chain links TRBV27 with TRBJ2-3; D is uncertain. Germline V lookup: CDR1 MNHEY, CDR2 SMNVEV (reference sequence). The CDR3 extends over 13 amino acids. V gave up 3 bases and J gave up 2 bases, with 6 bases separating them. This CDR3 is CASSFGFTDTQYF. CDR3 sequence (DNA): TGTGCCAGCAGTTTCGGCTTCACAGATACGCAGTATTTT.

The V call is TRBV15, the J call TRBJ2-7; weak D call: TRBD1 (6 bases). V lost 1 base and J 3 bases, leaving 13 bases between the germline ends. The CDR3 is 15 amino acids. Germline V gives CDR1 LNHNV, CDR2 YYDKDF (reference sequence). CDR3 nucleotides: TGTGCCACCAGCAGAGGAACCAGGGGCGTCTACGAGCAGTACTTC. Translation gives CATSRGTRGVYEQYF.

This rearrangement joins TRBV27 to TRBJ1-2; D might be TRBD1 (5 bases). From germline, CDR1 is MNHEY and CDR2 SMNVEV (reference sequence). CDR3 length equals 14 residues. V was pared by 5 bases and J by 8 bases, with 18 bases between. CDR3 amino acids: CASSRGVGDLGYTF. DNA of the CDR3: TGTGCCAGCAGTCGCGGGGTGGGGGATTTGGGCTACACCTTC.

V usage is TRBV6-5 and J usage is TRBJ1-1, with 7 bases aligning to TRBD1. The V segment lost 11 bases and the J segment 8 bases; nucleotides outside the gene matches: 11. Per germline, CDR1 MNHEY and CDR2 SVGAGI. The CDR3 length is 12 residues. DNA of the CDR3: TGTGCCTCCACTGACCAGGGGGGGGAAGCTTTCTTT. It specifies CASTDQGGEAFF.

The gene calls are TRBV15 and TRBJ1-1; D remains unclear. The V end was cut by 7 bases, the J end by 4 bases, with 7 bases between. The CDR3 loop spans 11 amino acids. Germline loops: CDR1 LNHNV, CDR2 YYDKDF (reference sequence). CDR3: CATIWGTEAFF. The CDR3 DNA follows: TGTGCCACCATCTGGGGCACTGAAGCTTTCTTT.

The chain is built from TRBV7-9 and TRBJ2-7, with D uncertain. Trimming cost V 3 bases and J 4 bases, with 16 bases left between them. The CDR3 runs 15 residues. Germline V gives CDR1 SEHNR, CDR2 FQNEAQ (reference sequence). CDR3 sequence: CASSFIIGRRYEQYF. As DNA, the CDR3 is TGTGCCAGCAGCTTCATAATTGGCAGGCGGTACGAGCAGTACTTC.

The V call is TRBV4-3, the J call TRBJ1-1; the D is unclear. Germline loops: CDR1 LGHNA, CDR2 YSLEER. The CDR3 has 15 amino acids. V gave up 1 base and J gave up 6 bases, with 15 bases separating them. The CDR3 nucleotides read TGCGCCAGCAGCCAAGGGTACGGGTCTGTAGCTGAAGCTTTCTTT. Its protein is CASSQGYGSVAEAFF.

The chain couples TRBV7-9 to TRBJ1-2, with TRBD1 matching over 7 bases. Germline loops: CDR1 SEHNR, CDR2 FQNEAQ (reference sequence). The CDR3 is made up of 15 amino acids. With 2 bases clipped from V and 3 bases from J, the junction kept 6 bases outside the gene matches. The CDR3 DNA reads as TGTGCCAGCAGCTTAAAAGGGGGCGAGGACTATGGCTACACCTTC. Translation: CASSLKGGEDYGYTF.

The CDR3: CASSQDPHMRSTEAFF. CDR3 coding DNA: TGCGCCAGCAGCCAAGATCCCCACATGCGCAGCACTGAAGCTTTCTTT. The chain links TRBV4-3 to TRBJ1-1; no firm D call. The CDR3 totals 16 residues. V shed 0 bases and J shed 4 bases, with 15 bases lying between them. CDR1 and CDR2 from the germline V gene are LGHNA and YSLEER.

This chain joins TRBV6-5 and TRBJ2-7, with D tentatively TRBD2 (6 bases). The CDR3 is 15 residues long. Trimming took 1 base from V and 0 from J, leaving 10 bases between them. Germline V lookup: CDR1 MNHEY, CDR2 SVGAGI. CDR3 residues: CASSYLAEGSYEQYF. CDR3 coding DNA: TGTGCCAGCAGTTACTTAGCGGAGGGCTCCTACGAGCAGTACTTC.